Listed below are T cell receptor beta chains from one sample, sequenced in a study of chemoradiotherapy in HPV16-positive cancers. Sequenced by immunoSEQ multiplex PCR; TCRdb stores in-frame clones only, minus some. The sample consists of tens of thousands of clones, approximately 95% of them appearing once. Sampling was conducted from a patient who underwent chemoradiotherapy. These receptors were collected from a human donor with HPV-associated anogenital cancer. Both conserved end residues are part of each CDR3. A D gene is named only where the DNA matches it firmly. The listing skips clone size in some rows; elsewhere it reads once, few, many or a size class.

NA,TRBV19,NA,TRBJ2-5,TGTGCCAGTAGTATAAGCCTGGAAGAGACCCAGTACTTC,CASSISLEETQYF
NA,TRBV19,NA,TRBJ2-5,TGTGCCAGTAGCCCGGGACTGACCCGGGAGACCCAGTACTTC,CASSPGLTRETQYF
NA,TRBV6-5,NA,TRBJ2-1,TGTGCCAGCAGACCCACAAGTTACAATGAGCAGTTCTTC,CASRPTSYNEQFF
NA,TRBV28,NA,TRBJ1-1,TGTGCCAGCAGTCCAACAGGGAACACTGAAGCTTTCTTT,CASSPTGNTEAFF
NA,TRBV5-1,TRBD1,TRBJ1-1,TGCGCCAGCACCCTGGAGGGGGCGGGGACTGAAGCTTTCTTT,CASTLEGAGTEAFF
NA,TRBV29-1,TRBD2,TRBJ2-1,TGCAGCGTTGGGGGCAGCGGGGGGGCTTATGAGCAGTTCTTC,CSVGGSGGAYEQFF
NA,TRBV6-4,NA,TRBJ2-3,TGTGCCAGCAGTGTAAGGGCAGATACGCAGTATTTT,CASSVRADTQYF
NA,TRBV20-1,NA,TRBJ2-2,TGCAGTGCTCGGTCCACCGGGGAGCTGTTTTTT,CSARSTGELFF
NA,TRBV4-1,TRBD1,TRBJ2-7,TGCGCCAGCAGCCAAGATCGAGCCGCAGGGGGAGCGGCGGAGCAGTACTTC,CASSQDRAAGGAAEQYF
NA,TRBV4-3,TRBD2,TRBJ2-1,TGCGCCAGCAGCCAAGCGGGGGGAACCTCCTACAATGAGCAGTTCTTC,CASSQAGGTSYNEQFF
once,TRBV7-9,TRBD1,TRBJ2-7,TGTGCCAGCAGCTTAGGACAGGGGATGTACGAGCAGTACTTC,CASSLGQGMYEQYF
NA,TRBV19,NA,TRBJ1-2,TGTGCCAGTAGTAGCACATACGACTATGGCTACACCTTC,CASSSTYDYGYTF
NA,TRBV28,NA,TRBJ2-7,TGTGCCAGCAGTGCCTCGCTGACTCCACCATTCGAGCAGTACTTC,CASSASLTPPFEQYF
NA,TRBV27,TRBD2,TRBJ2-1,TGTGCCAGCAGATTGATAGGACTAGCGGGAACCTACAATGAGCAGTTCTTC,CASRLIGLAGTYNEQFF
NA,TRBV19,TRBD2,TRBJ2-1,TGTGCCAGTAGGATACGGGGGGGGCCCTACAATGAGCAGTTCTTC,CASRIRGGPYNEQFF
NA,TRBV29-1,NA,TRBJ2-7,TGCAGCGTTGAAGGACGGCAGGGCTACGAGCAGTACTTC,CSVEGRQGYEQYF
NA,TRBV5-5,NA,TRBJ2-7,TGTGCCAGCAGCTTAAGCGGGCATGCCTACGAGCAGTACTTC,CASSLSGHAYEQYF
NA,TRBV15,NA,TRBJ2-2,TGTGCCACCAGCACACAGGGTGGGAACACCGGGGAGCTGTTTTTT,CATSTQGGNTGELFF
NA,TRBV11-2,NA,TRBJ2-1,TGTGCCAGCAGCTTAGATACAGGTCCTAGCAATGAGCAGTTCTTC,CASSLDTGPSNEQFF
once,TRBV4-3,TRBD1,TRBJ1-1,TGCGCCAGCAGCCAAGATCGGAGGGGGCGGACTGAAGCTTTCTTT,CASSQDRRGRTEAFF
NA,TRBV10-3,NA,TRBJ2-7,TGTGCCATCAGTGAAGGGCAGGGAGGCTACGAGCAGTACTTC,CAISEGQGGYEQYF
NA,TRBV30,TRBD1,TRBJ1-5,TGTGCCTGGAGTTCGGGACAGAGCAATCAGCCCCAGCATTTT,CAWSSGQSNQPQHF
NA,TRBV29-1,TRBD1,TRBJ2-7,TGCAGCGTTTCCGTGGACAGGCCCTACGAGCAGTACTTC,CSVSVDRPYEQYF
NA,TRBV6-5,NA,TRBJ2-3,TGTGCCAGCAGTTACTCGAGGAGCCCCGGGGTAGATACGCAGTATTTT,CASSYSRSPGVDTQYF
NA,TRBV19,TRBD1,TRBJ1-2,TGTGCCAGTAGTAAATTAACAGGGGGCGAAAACTATGGCTACACCTTC,CASSKLTGGENYGYTF
NA,TRBV7-9,NA,TRBJ1-2,TGTGCCAGCAGCTTAGTTGCCGGGACACTCTATGGCTACACCTTC,CASSLVAGTLYGYTF
NA,TRBV27,NA,TRBJ2-7,TGTGCCAGCAGTTTACTAGCCGGGCCAGCCTACGAGCAGTACTTC,CASSLLAGPAYEQYF
NA,TRBV7-8,NA,TRBJ1-6,TGTGCCAGCAGCTTAGTCTATAATTCACCCCTCCACTTT,CASSLVYNSPLHF
few,TRBV11-2,TRBD1,TRBJ2-7,TGTGCCAGCAGCCCCTACTCCGGACAGGACTACGAGCAGTACTTC,CASSPYSGQDYEQYF
once,TRBV5-1,TRBD2,TRBJ2-3,TGCGCCAGCAGCTTGGATAGCGGGAGAATAGGAGATACGCAGTATTTT,CASSLDSGRIGDTQYF
once,TRBV7-3,NA,TRBJ2-3,TGTGCCAGCAGCTTACGCGGGACCGGTAGCACAGATACGCAGTATTTT,CASSLRGTGSTDTQYF
once,TRBV7-8,NA,TRBJ2-2,TGTGCCAGCAGCTTAAGCAGGAGGTCCGGGGAGCTGTTTTTT,CASSLSRRSGELFF
NA,TRBV7-2,NA,TRBJ1-6,TGTGCCAGCAGCCCCCGCCCAGGGTTGGGAGTTTCACCCCTCCACTTT,CASSPRPGLGVSPLHF
NA,TRBV18,TRBD1,TRBJ1-4,TGTGCCAGCTCACCGGCAGGGGGGCTTGCTAATGAAAAACTGTTTTTT,CASSPAGGLANEKLFF
NA,TRBV7-2,NA,TRBJ1-1,TGTGCCAGCAGCCGGTCATACAGGAAGAACACTGAAGCTTTCTTT,CASSRSYRKNTEAFF
NA,TRBV5-1,NA,TRBJ1-1,TGCGCCAGCAGCTTGGGGGGTCTGAACACTGAAGCTTTCTTT,CASSLGGLNTEAFF
once,TRBV5-5,NA,TRBJ2-1,TGTGCCAGCAGCTCATTTTACAATGAGCAGTTCTTC,CASSSFYNEQFF
NA,TRBV19,NA,TRBJ1-5,TGTGCCAGTAGGGGGGCGACTAGCAATCAGCCCCAGCATTTT,CASRGATSNQPQHF
NA,TRBV2,NA,TRBJ2-3,TGTGCCAGCAACAGAGGGAACAGACCCACAGATACGCAGTATTTT,CASNRGNRPTDTQYF
NA,TRBV5-1,TRBD2,TRBJ2-3,TGCGCCAGCAGCTTGGTTAGCGGGGGGTTCTCAGATACGCAGTATTTT,CASSLVSGGFSDTQYF
NA,TRBV19,TRBD1,TRBJ2-2,TGTGCCACCGACCGACAGGGCCTCACCGGGGAGCTGTTTTTT,CATDRQGLTGELFF
NA,TRBV4-3,TRBD1,TRBJ1-6,TGCGCCAGCAGCCAAGGGACAGGGGGCCTTTCACCCCTCCACTTT,CASSQGTGGLSPLHF
NA,TRBV18,NA,TRBJ1-1,TGTGCCAGCTCACCAAACAGGGAAAGGAACACTGAAGCTTTCTTT,CASSPNRERNTEAFF
NA,TRBV6-1,NA,TRBJ2-3,TGTGCCAGCAGAGGAGCCACAGATACGCAGTATTTT,CASRGATDTQYF
once,TRBV5-1,TRBD1,TRBJ1-1,TGCGCCAGCAGCTTGGAGGGGGCGGTCACTGAAGCTTTCTTT,CASSLEGAVTEAFF
NA,TRBV28,TRBD1,TRBJ1-3,TGTGCCAGCAGAGAGGGACAGGTCCTCTCTGGAAACACCATATATTTT,CASREGQVLSGNTIYF
NA,TRBV29-1,TRBD1,TRBJ2-5,TGCAGCGTTGAAGATCGGGTGACAGGGTTAGGCCAGTACTTC,CSVEDRVTGLGQYF
once,TRBV5-1,NA,TRBJ2-6,TGCGCCAGCAGCTTGGAAGGATTCTCTGGGGCCAACGTCCTGACTTTC,CASSLEGFSGANVLTF
NA,TRBV28,NA,TRBJ2-3,TGTGCCAGCAGTTTAGTGGGACGGGCAGATACGCAGTATTTT,CASSLVGRADTQYF
NA,TRBV7-2,NA,TRBJ1-6,TGTGCCAGCAGCTTTCAGGGGACTAATTCACCCCTCCACTTT,CASSFQGTNSPLHF
NA,TRBV19,TRBD2,TRBJ2-6,TGTGCCAGTAGTATATGGCGGGGGTCTGGGGCCAACGTCCTGACTTTC,CASSIWRGSGANVLTF
NA,TRBV18,NA,TRBJ1-4,TGTGCCAGCTCACTCCGAGGAAGGGAGGGGAAACTGTTTTTT,CASSLRGREGKLFF
NA,TRBV9,TRBD1,TRBJ1-3,TGTGCCAGCAGCGCTATCCCAGGGGGGGGTACAGGAAACACCATATATTTT,CASSAIPGGGTGNTIYF
NA,TRBV9,NA,TRBJ2-3,TGTGCCAGCAGCGTAAACAGCTTCACAGATACGCAGTATTTT,CASSVNSFTDTQYF
NA,TRBV28,NA,TRBJ2-7,TGTGCCAGCAGTTTACGGACGACCGTCCACGAGCAGTACTTC,CASSLRTTVHEQYF